This passage covers 7 T cell receptor beta chains from one sample sequenced in a study of shared clonotypes between healthy human individuals. Clones were sequenced by immunoSEQ multiplex PCR, and TCRdb holds only the in-frame ones, with some missing. The table includes around 2.1 million clones, about 92% detected once. CD45RO negativity and positive selection for CCR7 defined naive CD8 cells, a population that excluded terminally differentiated effector memory CD45RA+ cells. Sequencing used naive CD8+ T cells from PBMCs. The receptor set was obtained from a man between 18 and 29 years old in good health. Some clones in this sample may be carry-over from other donors' samples.

The J gene is TRBJ2-7, the V gene TRBV27, with D tentatively TRBD1 or TRBD2 (6 bases each). Between the trimmed V and J ends, which lost 0 bases and 7 bases, there was a span of 16 bases. Germline CDR1 is MNHEY and CDR2 is SMNVEV (reference sequence). The CDR3 spans 15 residues. CDR3 amino acids: CASSLSRGATGEQYF. The DNA of the CDR3 is TGTGCCAGCAGTTTATCAAGGGGGGCAACGGGGGAGCAGTACTTC.

The rearrangement uses TRBV9 and TRBJ2-1; TRBD2 aligns across 8 bases. The CDR3 sequence is 15 residues long. Trimming removed 1 base from V and 8 bases from J; junction bases left unmatched: 8. CDR1 is SGDLS and CDR2 is YYNGEE in the germline V gene. The CDR3 loop reads CASSVSGLAPHEQFF. The CDR3 coding sequence is TGTGCCAGCAGCGTATCAGGACTAGCCCCTCATGAGCAGTTCTTC.

V and J are TRBV6-1 and TRBJ2-1; perhaps TRBD2 as D (6 bases). Per the germline V gene, CDR1 is MNHNS and CDR2 is SASEGT. This CDR3 region has 17 residues. V lost 4 bases to trimming and J lost 5 bases, with 21 bases between them. CDR3 nucleotide sequence: TGTGCCAGCAGTGCCCTTGGACTATTGGGGCCACACAATGAGCAGTTCTTC. It yields the protein CASSALGLLGPHNEQFF.

V gene TRBV11-3 combines with J gene TRBJ2-1, with a weak D call TRBD2 (6 bases). V was shortened by 1 base and J by 9 bases, with 16 bases between the two germline ends. CDR1 and CDR2 (germline): SGHNT, YENEEA. The CDR3 spans 15 residues. The CDR3 is CASSLGFGGDGEQFF. The CDR3, as DNA: TGTGCCAGCAGCTTAGGATTCGGCGGGGACGGTGAGCAGTTCTTC.

The chain carries TRBV19 and TRBJ1-5; TRBD1 might be the D (5 bases). This CDR3 region has 14 residues. The germline gives CDR1 LNHDA, CDR2 SQIVND (reference sequence). Trimming removed 3 bases from V and 7 bases from J, with 13 bases in between. This CDR3 is CASSIRDGAQPQHF. CDR3 bases: TGTGCCAGTAGTATCCGGGACGGTGCACAGCCCCAGCATTTT.

This clone was detected only once. This chain joins TRBV7-9 and TRBJ2-7; TRBD2 matches 8 bases. Looked up from germline, CDR1 is SEHNR and CDR2 is FQNEAQ (reference sequence). The V and J ends lost 9 bases and 5 bases, in that order; junction bases with no gene match: 9. The CDR3 has 13 amino acids. The CDR3 loop is CASTVGGAHEQYF. CDR3 coding DNA: TGTGCCAGTACCGTCGGGGGGGCCCACGAGCAGTACTTC.

The rearrangement links TRBV7-6 to TRBJ2-5; tentative D call: TRBD1 (6 bases). V gave up 2 bases and J gave up 4 bases, with 14 bases separating them. The germline CDR1 and CDR2 sequences are SGHVS and FNYEAQ. The CDR3 loop spans 15 amino acids. The CDR3: CASSLNWGRGETQYF. The CDR3 DNA is TGTGCCAGCAGCTTAAATTGGGGGCGCGGAGAGACCCAGTACTTC.